The 31 T cell receptor beta chains reported below all come from one sample, sequenced in a study of T cell responses to AZD1222 COVID-19 vaccine. TCRdb's table, derived via immunoSEQ multiplex PCR, lists solely in-frame clones and lacks some. The sample carries approximately 89,000 clones, approximately 90% recorded once. This sample comprised peripheral blood, obtained 28 days after the second AZD1222 dose. These receptors all stem from an adult who received the AZD1222 COVID-19 vaccine.

In this sample, this clone turned up once. The J gene is TRBJ1-5, the V gene TRBV9, with a tentative D call TRBD1 (5 bases). Per germline, CDR1 SGDLS and CDR2 YYNGEE. The V and J ends lost 4 bases and 1 base respectively, with 12 bases between them. CDR3 length: 15 residues. The CDR3: CASSPSGGSNQPQHF. The DNA of the CDR3 is TGTGCCAGCAGCCCCTCGGGGGGAAGCAATCAGCCCCAGCATTTT.

The rearrangement joins TRBV19 to TRBJ1-1; 7 nucleotides align to TRBD1. Germline V gene data show CDR1 as LNHDA and CDR2 as SQIVND (reference sequence). V shed 5 bases, J shed 1 base, and the junction held 4 bases outside the gene matches. The CDR3 contains 14 residues. CDR3 region: CASSSDRENTEAFF. The CDR3 bases are TGTGCCAGTAGTTCCGACAGGGAGAACACTGAAGCTTTCTTT.

The chain carries TRBV5-6 and TRBJ1-1; D gene ambiguous. Trimming took 3 bases from V and 10 from J, leaving 10 bases between them. The germline CDR1 and CDR2 sequences are SGHDT and YYEEEE. The CDR3 is 11 amino acids. This chain's CDR3 is CASSSGRGAFF. As DNA, the CDR3 is TGTGCCAGCAGCTCGGGGAGAGGAGCTTTCTTT. The full variable domain, with the rest looked up from reference TRBV5-6 and TRBJ1-1, is DAGVTQSPTHLIKTRGQQVTLRCSPKSGHDTVSWYQQALGQGPQFIFQYYEEEERQRGNFPDRFSGHQFPNYSSELNVNALLLGDSALYLCASSSGRGAFFGQGTRLTVV.

V gene TRBV6-6 combines with J gene TRBJ1-5; the D gene is possibly TRBD1 (6 bases). V was clipped by 7 bases and J by 0 bases, with 10 bases between them. Germline loops: CDR1 MNHNY, CDR2 SVGAGI (reference sequence). The CDR3 consists of 14 residues. The CDR3 nucleotides read TGTGCCAGCACCAACAGGGCTAGCAATCAGCCCCAGCATTTT. This gives the protein CASTNRASNQPQHF.

V and J are TRBV7-2 and TRBJ1-4, with 7 bases aligning to TRBD1. The CDR3 extends over 15 amino acids. After removal of 5 bases from V and 5 bases from J, the junction contained 8 bases not matched to a gene. The V gene's germline CDR1 is SGHTA and CDR2 FQGNSA. The CDR3 DNA follows: TGTGCCAGCAGCGAGCGGAGGGGGCAGAATGAAAAACTGTTTTTT. Translated: CASSERRGQNEKLFF.

This chain joins TRBV5-1 and TRBJ2-1, with D hard to call. From germline, CDR1 is SGHRS and CDR2 YFSETQ. The CDR3 contains 15 residues. The V and J ends lost 3 bases and 5 bases respectively, with 15 bases between them. In nucleotides, the CDR3 is TGCGCCAGCAGCTATCAAGTGGGGTTTAACAATGAGCAGTTCTTC. As protein: CASSYQVGFNNEQFF.

The gene calls are TRBV12-3 or TRBV12-4 and TRBJ2-3, with D unresolved. The germline V and J ends were trimmed by 5 bases and 7 bases, with 13 bases remaining between them. The CDR3 totals 13 residues. The CDR3 coding sequence is TGTGCCAGCAGTCCCAAGTGGGATCATACGCAGTATTTT. It is translated as CASSPKWDHTQYF.

The chain joins TRBV5-5 to TRBJ2-3; TRBD1 matches 12 bases. After removal of 3 bases from V and 5 bases from J, the junction contained 4 bases not matched to a gene. CDR1 SGHKS and CDR2 YYEKEE come from the germline V gene (reference sequence). CDR3 length: 15 amino acids. CDR3 nucleotides: TGTGCCAGCAGCTCCGGGACAGGGGGCGGAGATACGCAGTATTTT. Amino acid sequence: CASSSGTGGGDTQYF.

The V call is TRBV18, the J call TRBJ2-1, with 7 bases aligning to TRBD1. Trimming cost V 3 bases and J 6 bases; bases outside gene matches: 8. Germline assignment: CDR1 KGHSH and CDR2 LQKENI. The CDR3 is made up of 15 amino acids. The CDR3, as DNA: TGTGCCAGCTCACCGGAGACAGGGTCTGTCAATGAGCAGTTCTTC. Amino acids: CASSPETGSVNEQFF.

The V gene is TRBV18, the J gene TRBJ1-1; a possible D gene is TRBD1 (6 bases). The V gene's germline CDR1 is KGHSH and CDR2 LQKENI. The V and J ends lost 1 base and 6 bases respectively, with 12 bases between them. The CDR3 consists of 14 residues. Here the CDR3 DNA reads TGTGCCAGCTCACCACTACCGACAGGCTCTGAAGCTTTCTTT. Encoded protein: CASSPLPTGSEAFF.

The chain has TRBV19 and TRBJ1-1; D call uncertain. V was pared by 0 bases and J by 1 base, with 6 bases between. CDR1 LNHDA and CDR2 SQIVND come from the germline V gene (reference sequence). The CDR3 spans 14 residues. The CDR3 DNA reads as TGTGCCAGTAGTATAGAAGGGTGGAACACTGAAGCTTTCTTT. Translation gives CASSIEGWNTEAFF.

This sequence joins TRBV11-2 and TRBJ1-2; D may be TRBD1 (6 bases). Germline CDR1 reads SGHAT; CDR2 reads FQNNGV. The V end lost 1 base, the J end lost 6 bases, and 12 bases lay between the germline ends. CDR3 size: 14 residues. This chain's CDR3 is CASSLGGAGNGYTF. The CDR3 DNA is TGTGCCAGCAGCTTAGGGGGGGCCGGGAATGGCTACACCTTC.

The J gene is TRBJ2-2, the V gene TRBV18; 7 bases align to TRBD1. V gave up 2 bases and J gave up 2 bases; unmatched junction bases: 11. CDR1 is KGHSH, CDR2 LQKENI, per germline. This CDR3 has 18 amino acids. CDR3 sequence (DNA): TGTGCCAGCTCACCATTTGGTCCCCAGGGGGATAACACCGGGGAGCTGTTTTTT. Translation: CASSPFGPQGDNTGELFF.

This chain connects TRBV19 to TRBJ1-6; 9 bases are shared with TRBD1. The CDR3 spans 17 residues. Germline values: CDR1 LNHDA, CDR2 SQIVND (reference sequence). The V and J ends lost 2 bases and 9 bases, in that order; junction bases with no gene match: 11. Written as DNA, the CDR3 is TGTGCCAGTAGTATAACTACAGGGGGCTTAAGACCTTCACCCCTCCACTTT. It translates to CASSITTGGLRPSPLHF.

This chain connects TRBV9 to TRBJ2-7, with TRBD2 matching over 12 bases. V was pared by 0 bases and J by 2 bases, with 3 bases of the junction left unmatched. Germline V lookup: CDR1 SGDLS, CDR2 YYNGEE. The CDR3 spans 16 residues. The CDR3 coding sequence is TGTGCCAGCAGCGTAGATCTAGCGGGGGGGCCCTACGAGCAGTACTTC. This encodes CASSVDLAGGPYEQYF.

The rearrangement joins TRBV6-2 or TRBV6-3 to TRBJ2-7; D uncertain. V lost 2 bases to trimming and J lost 6 bases, with 17 bases between them. The CDR3 runs to 15 residues. Germline-derived CDR1 and CDR2 are MNHEY and SVGEGT. In nucleotides, the CDR3 is TGTGCCAGCAGTTACGCGCAGCTTCTAGTAGGCGAGCAGTACTTC. Translated: CASSYAQLLVGEQYF.

This clone was counted a single time. This chain links TRBV7-2 with TRBJ1-2, with a possible D match to TRBD1 (5 bases). The V gene's germline CDR1 is SGHTA and CDR2 FQGNSA. The CDR3 has 18 residues. Trimming took off 5 bases at V and 7 bases at J, with 29 bases between the two ends. CDR3 sequence: CASSPFGGQGLSHGGYTF. The CDR3 coding sequence is TGTGCCAGCAGCCCCTTCGGTGGGCAGGGATTATCCCACGGTGGCTACACCTTC.

V is TRBV15 and J is TRBJ2-3, with TRBD1 matching 7 bases. The CDR3 totals 16 residues. Unmatched junction bases numbered 3, after V lost 0 bases and J lost 0 bases. Germline CDR1 is LNHNV and CDR2 is YYDKDF (reference sequence). The CDR3 nucleotides are TGTGCCACCAGCAGAGAAAGGGGACAGAGCACAGATACGCAGTATTTT. It yields the protein CATSRERGQSTDTQYF.

The CDR3 DNA reads as TGTGCAAGTCGCTTAGCTGGGACAGAAATTATAAGCACTAATGAAAAACTGTTTTTT. Translation gives CASRLAGTEIISTNEKLFF. The V call is TRBV12-2, the J call TRBJ1-4; TRBD1 was called by the table and not checked on the DNA. TRBV12-2 is a pseudogene locus. The CDR3 extends over 19 amino acids.

This clone came up a few times. The rearrangement links TRBV19 to TRBJ1-2, with D possibly being TRBD1 (5 bases). The ends were cut back, 7 bases at V and 4 bases at J, with 19 bases in the middle. This CDR3 comprises 15 residues. CDR1 is LNHDA, CDR2 SQIVND, per germline (reference sequence). CDR3 sequence reads: CASTSKAGYSYGYTF. The CDR3 coding sequence is TGTGCCAGTACTTCAAAGGCAGGGTATAGCTATGGCTACACCTTC.

The CDR3 DNA sequence: TGTGCCAGCTCACCACTTAGTTGGGAGTTGGATCCCCTCCACTTT. This encodes CASSPLSWELDPLHF. This chain uses TRBV18 with TRBJ1-6; D is unresolved. Germline V gives CDR1 KGHSH, CDR2 LQKENI. The V and J ends lost 1 base and 13 bases respectively, with 17 bases between them. The CDR3 extends over 15 amino acids. The variable domain in full, completed from reference TRBV18 and TRBJ1-6, reads NAGVMQNPRHLVRRRGQEARLRCSPMKGHSHVYWYRQLPEEGLKFMVYLQKENIIDESGMPKERFSAEFPKEGPSILRIQQVVRGDSAAYFCASSPLSWELDPLHFGNGTRLTVT.

This clone was picked up one time. V usage is TRBV7-9 and J usage is TRBJ2-1; the match to TRBD1 covers 10 bases. This CDR3 comprises 16 residues. From germline, CDR1 is SEHNR and CDR2 FQNEAQ (reference sequence). V lost 4 bases and J lost 6; bases outside the gene matches: 9. This chain's CDR3 is CASSSPGQGLVNEQFF. The CDR3 DNA reads as TGTGCCAGCAGCTCCCCGGGACAGGGGCTCGTCAATGAGCAGTTCTTC.

Details on this clone: In the same sample, other DNA sequences code for this CDR3. The chain combines TRBV18 with TRBJ1-1; no clear D. Deletions cut 3 bases from V and 5 bases from J, with 4 bases between. The germline V gene encodes CDR1 KGHSH and CDR2 LQKENI. There are 11 residues in the CDR3. The DNA of the CDR3 is TGTGCCAGCTCACCTGATACTGAAGCTTTCTTT. Protein sequence: CASSPDTEAFF. Full variable domain (remainder filled in from reference TRBV18 and TRBJ1-1): NAGVMQNPRHLVRRRGQEARLRCSPMKGHSHVYWYRQLPEEGLKFMVYLQKENIIDESGMPKERFSAEFPKEGPSILRIQQVVRGDSAAYFCASSPDTEAFFGQGTRLTVV.

The genes are TRBV5-3 and TRBJ2-7; no definite D call. TRBV5-3 carries the ORF label, with uncertain function. V lost 0 bases and J 5 bases, leaving 6 bases between the germline ends. This CDR3 has 12 residues. CDR3 DNA: TGTGCCAGAAGCTTGGCGGAGCACGAGCAGTACTTC. Translating gives CARSLAEHEQYF.

The V and J genes are TRBV12-3 or TRBV12-4 and TRBJ1-6; D might be TRBD1 (6 bases). V was trimmed by 2 bases and J by 10 bases, leaving 9 bases between them. The CDR3 spans 13 residues. CDR3 coding DNA: TGTGCCAGCAGTTTAAGGGGGGACTCACCCCTCCACTTT. This sequence encodes CASSLRGDSPLHF.

The V and J genes are TRBV6-1 and TRBJ1-2; D remains ambiguous. Trimming cost V 0 bases and J 8 bases, with 13 bases left between them. CDR1 is MNHNS, CDR2 SASEGT, per germline. This CDR3 comprises 14 residues. Here the CDR3 DNA reads TGTGCCAGCAGTGAAGCTCTCCGGACCGGGGGCTACACCTTC. Translation gives CASSEALRTGGYTF.

V and J are TRBV11-2 and TRBJ1-3; unclear D gene. The length of the CDR3 is 15 residues. The V end lost 4 bases, the J end lost 0 bases, and 10 bases lay between the germline ends. CDR1 SGHAT and CDR2 FQNNGV come from the germline V gene. Written as DNA, the CDR3 is TGTGCCAGCAGCTCCTCCGGGGTCTCTGGAAACACCATATATTTT. As protein: CASSSSGVSGNTIYF.

The chain is built from TRBV6-5 and TRBJ1-3; 9 bases are a match to TRBD1. The junction had 5 bases not matched to a gene; V was cut back by 2 bases and J by 3 bases. Germline assignment: CDR1 MNHEY and CDR2 SVGAGI. This CDR3 region has 16 residues. Here the CDR3 reads CASSYTTGGGGNTIYF. The CDR3 nucleotides are TGTGCCAGCAGTTACACTACAGGGGGCGGTGGAAACACCATATATTTT.

V and J are TRBV11-1 and TRBJ2-4; tentatively, D is TRBD1 (5 bases). Trimming took off 5 bases at V and 0 bases at J, with 14 bases between the two ends. CDR1 and CDR2 (germline): SGHAT, FQDESV (reference sequence). The CDR3 covers 16 residues. In DNA, the CDR3 is TGTGCCAGCAGCGAACTCCCAGGGATAGCCAAAAACATTCAGTACTTC. Translating gives CASSELPGIAKNIQYF.

This chain joins TRBV4-1 and TRBJ1-5; D might be TRBD1 (6 bases). This CDR3 has 19 residues. The germline V and J ends were trimmed by 3 bases and 2 bases, with 23 bases remaining between them. Per the germline V gene, CDR1 is MGHRA and CDR2 is YSYEKL. This CDR3 is CASSHPSGQGSLGNQPQHF. DNA of the CDR3: TGCGCCAGCAGCCATCCTTCTGGGCAGGGGAGTCTGGGCAATCAGCCCCAGCATTTT.

This chain connects TRBV5-1 to TRBJ1-3, with D perhaps matching TRBD1 (6 bases). Germline values: CDR1 SGHRS, CDR2 YFSETQ. This CDR3 has 17 residues. V was pared by 0 bases and J by 0 bases, with 13 bases between. DNA for the CDR3: TGCGCCAGCAGCTTGGCCGACAGGCCAGGCTCTGGAAACACCATATATTTT. Translation: CASSLADRPGSGNTIYF.